The source of this T cell receptor beta chain is a study of cytomegalovirus exposure and HLA in healthy donors. On the study more broadly: There were 300 to 400 genotyped donors. Of these, about 81% fell in the genetic ancestry cluster associated with self-reported Caucasian donors. Study conclusions and caveats: Researchers reported in a later analysis that common viral pathogens appeared linked to several top clusters.

As to this clone: What it binds is unknown.

Germline lookup yields CDR1 SGDLS and CDR2 YYNGEE. Trimming left V 0 bases short and J 8 bases short, with 14 bases between. The CDR3 runs to 14 residues. The primer mix had 60 Vbeta and 13 Jbeta primers. Measured with immunoSEQ multiplex PCR; TCRdb has only the in-frame clones, and not every one. The table has more than 150,000 clones, 60% to 85% seen once. The source of this sequence is a man between 18 and 35 years old in good health and CMV-seronegative. The rearrangement joins TRBV9 to TRBJ1-1; D is uncertain. Material for sequencing was PBMCs. The CDR3 sequence is CASSVATSLSEAFF. Written as DNA, the CDR3 is TGTGCCAGCAGCGTAGCTACCTCCCTTTCAGAAGCTTTCTTT.